Shown below are 4 T cell receptor beta chains from a single sample sequenced in a study of CD8 T cells in ankylosing spondylitis. TCRdb redid the calling of the 5' RACE reads with MiXCR, one entry per CDR3 protein. The table has 120,000 to 150,000 distinct CDR3 sequences, roughly 8.3% seen once. Sequencing input: synovial fluid, either unsorted or a sorted T cell fraction (not recorded which). The receptors were gathered from a male donor with ankylosing spondylitis.

This clonotype was detected ten times or more. The chain links TRBV2 to TRBJ1-5, with a weak D call TRBD1 (6 bases). V was shortened by 7 bases and J by 0 bases, with 7 bases between the two germline ends. CDR1 is SNHLY and CDR2 is FYNNEI in the germline V gene. The CDR3 loop spans 13 amino acids. The DNA of the CDR3 is TGTGCCAGCAAACAGGGTAGCAATCAGCCCCAGCATTTT. Translation gives CASKQGSNQPQHF.

This clonotype has more than one count but fewer than ten. This chain joins TRBV30 and TRBJ2-1; 7 bases align to TRBD2. CDR3 length: 13 amino acids. Germline V CDR1 and CDR2: GTSNPN, SVGIG (reference sequence). The J segment lost 7 bases and the V segment lost 8 bases, leaving 11 bases of the junction unmatched. CDR3 in DNA: TGTGCCCTGTGGGCACTAGCGAGGAATGAGCAGTTCTTC. Its translation is CALWALARNEQFF.

V is TRBV7-9 and J is TRBJ2-7; D is ambiguous. CDR1 is SEHNR, CDR2 FQNEAQ, per germline (reference sequence). CDR3 size: 11 residues. V was pared by 6 bases and J by 4 bases, with 7 bases between. CDR3 protein: CASSDNYEQYF. The DNA of the CDR3 is TGTGCCAGCAGTGATAATTACGAGCAGTACTTC.

This clonotype was counted only a few times. This chain links TRBV5-1 with TRBJ2-4, with 7 bases matching TRBD1. The CDR3 is 14 residues long. Germline V lookup: CDR1 SGHRS, CDR2 YFSETQ. The J segment lost 6 bases and the V segment lost 0 bases, leaving 3 bases of the junction unmatched. CDR3 DNA: TGCGCCAGCAGCTTGGGATCAGGGGGAAACATTCAGTACTTC. This encodes CASSLGSGGNIQYF.